This passage covers 17 T cell receptor beta chains from one sample sequenced in a study of blood T cell repertoires in COVID-19. Assay used: immunoSEQ multiplex PCR; TCRdb lists only in-frame clones, some missing. The data show about 74,000 clones, just over 85% seen once. Sequencing was carried out using peripheral blood. These receptors all come from a woman aged 80 or over with active or convalescent COVID-19.

The chain employs TRBV5-1 and TRBJ2-3; D perhaps matches TRBD1 (7 bases). Trimming shortened V by 4 bases and J by 0 bases, and 12 bases separated the two germline ends. Per the germline V gene, CDR1 is SGHRS and CDR2 is YFSETQ. The CDR3 sequence is 15 residues long. CDR3 sequence: CASSVQGTSTDTQYF. The DNA for the CDR3 is TGCGCCAGCAGCGTACAGGGGACTAGCACAGATACGCAGTATTTT. Looking up the rest from reference TRBV5-1 and TRBJ2-3 gives the full variable domain: KAGVTQTPRYLIKTRGQQVTLSCSPISGHRSVSWYQQTPGQGLQFLFEYFSETQRNKGNFPGRFSGRQFSNSRSEMNVSTLELGDSALYLCASSVQGTSTDTQYFGPGTRLTVL.

The chain carries TRBV19 and TRBJ2-1; weak D call: TRBD2 (6 bases). V was shortened by 10 bases and J by 4 bases, with 14 bases between the two germline ends. The germline V gene has CDR1 LNHDA and CDR2 SQIVND (reference sequence). The CDR3 spans 13 residues. The CDR3 loop is CATQPGGYNEQFF. In nucleotides, the CDR3 is TGTGCCACCCAGCCTGGGGGGTACAATGAGCAGTTCTTC.

This clone was recorded once. This sequence joins TRBV7-2 and TRBJ2-1; 9 bases fit TRBD2. This CDR3 spans 14 amino acids. Germline assignment: CDR1 SGHTA and CDR2 FQGNSA. V gave up 5 bases and J gave up 8 bases; unmatched junction bases: 7. CDR3: CASSQRGVLYEQFF. CDR3 DNA sequence: TGTGCCAGCAGCCAGCGGGGGGTCTTGTATGAGCAGTTCTTC.

The rearrangement uses TRBV2 and TRBJ2-3, with TRBD2 matching over 13 bases. This CDR3 comprises 15 residues. Germline V gives CDR1 SNHLY, CDR2 FYNNEI. V was clipped by 6 bases and J by 4 bases; unmatched bases: 4. CDR3 region: CASSPGLAGADTQYF. DNA of the CDR3: TGTGCCAGCAGCCCCGGACTAGCGGGAGCAGATACGCAGTATTTT. Together with reference TRBV2 and TRBJ2-3, the CDR3 gives the full variable domain: EPEVTQTPSHQVTQMGQEVILRCVPISNHLYFYWYRQILGQKVEFLVSFYNNEISEKSEIFDDQFSVERPDGSNFTLKIRSTKLEDSAMYFCASSPGLAGADTQYFGPGTRLTVL.

The sample holds a few counts of this clone. J is TRBJ1-1 and V is TRBV2; D is unclear. Germline V gene sequence: CDR1 SNHLY, CDR2 FYNNEI. This CDR3 spans 12 amino acids. Trimming left V 6 bases short and J 12 bases short, with 17 bases between. CDR3 sequence (DNA): TGTGCCAGCAGGACTACTCCCGGCCCACCTTTCTTT. It is translated as CASRTTPGPPFF.

This sequence joins TRBV2 and TRBJ1-2; TRBD1 agrees at 8 bases. Trimming removed 6 bases from V and 2 bases from J; junction bases left unmatched: 8. Germline V gene data show CDR1 as SNHLY and CDR2 as FYNNEI. The CDR3 loop spans 15 amino acids. This CDR3 reads CASRTGRGLNYGYTF. In nucleotides, the CDR3 is TGTGCCAGCAGGACTGGCAGGGGGCTAAACTATGGCTACACCTTC.

This clone occurred once. V usage is TRBV5-1 and J usage is TRBJ2-3; D perhaps matches TRBD1 (6 bases). The germline V gene has CDR1 SGHRS and CDR2 YFSETQ. This CDR3 spans 15 amino acids. V was pared by 5 bases and J by 4 bases, with 17 bases between. CDR3 region: CASSPRDTNPDTQYF. CDR3 sequence (DNA): TGCGCCAGCAGTCCCAGGGACACCAATCCAGATACGCAGTATTTT.

The chain carries TRBV7-2 and TRBJ1-1, with D hard to call. Per the germline V gene, CDR1 is SGHTA and CDR2 is FQGNSA. There are 13 residues in the CDR3. Trimming removed 1 base from V and 7 bases from J, with 10 bases in between. CDR3 loop: CASSLERQSEAFF. The CDR3 DNA reads TGTGCCAGCAGCTTAGAGCGCCAGAGTGAAGCTTTCTTT. Drawing the rest from reference TRBV7-2 and TRBJ1-1, the complete variable domain is GAGVSQSPSNKVTEKGKDVELRCDPISGHTALYWYRQSLGQGLEFLIYFQGNSAPDKSGLPSDRFSAERTGGSVSTLTIQRTQQEDSAVYLCASSLERQSEAFFGQGTRLTVV.

V and J are TRBV20-1 and TRBJ1-2, with a weak D call TRBD1 (6 bases). Trimming stripped 3 bases from V and 3 bases from J, with 11 bases between. This CDR3 has 13 amino acids. CDR1 is DFQATT, CDR2 SNEGSKA, per germline (reference sequence). In DNA form, the CDR3 reads TGCAGTGCTAGTCCGGGGGGCGACTATGGCTACACCTTC. It is translated as CSASPGGDYGYTF.

The chain employs TRBV2 and TRBJ2-7, with a tentative D call TRBD2 (5 bases). The ends were cut back, 7 bases at V and 7 bases at J, with 14 bases in the middle. CDR3 length equals 12 residues. Germline CDR1 is SNHLY and CDR2 is FYNNEI. The CDR3 loop is CASKLLTGEQYF. Written as DNA, the CDR3 is TGTGCCAGCAAGCTCTTAACGGGAGAGCAGTACTTC.

The gene calls are TRBV5-1 and TRBJ2-2; the D gene is possibly TRBD1 (6 bases). V was pared by 3 bases and J by 0 bases, with 12 bases between. The CDR3 has 16 residues. The germline V gene has CDR1 SGHRS and CDR2 YFSETQ. CDR3 sequence (DNA): TGCGCCAGCAGCTCCGCCGGGACATCGAACACCGGGGAGCTGTTTTTT. As protein: CASSSAGTSNTGELFF. The full variable domain, rest sourced from reference TRBV5-1 and TRBJ2-2, is KAGVTQTPRYLIKTRGQQVTLSCSPISGHRSVSWYQQTPGQGLQFLFEYFSETQRNKGNFPGRFSGRQFSNSRSEMNVSTLELGDSALYLCASSSAGTSNTGELFFGEGSRLTVL.

V usage is TRBV21-1 and J usage is TRBJ2-7; the listed D gene, TRBD1, was not tested against the DNA. TRBV21-1 is a documented pseudogene. The CDR3 contains 18 residues. CDR3 residues: CASTKTRASRALPYEQYF. The DNA of the CDR3 is TGTGCCAGCACCAAGACCCGCGCGTCCAGGGCATTACCGTACGAGCAGTACTTC.

This rearrangement joins TRBV10-3 to TRBJ2-7, with a tentative D call TRBD2 (6 bases). The CDR3 is made up of 12 amino acids. Trimming pared 9 bases from V and 1 base from J, leaving 10 bases between. Germline V gives CDR1 ENHRY, CDR2 SYGVKD. The CDR3, as DNA: TGTGCCATAAGGACTATTTCCTACGAGCAGTACTTC. It codes for CAIRTISYEQYF.

This clone has just a few counts. The chain recombines TRBV7-2 with TRBJ1-2; weak D call: TRBD1 (6 bases). V dropped 3 bases and J dropped 1 base, with 6 bases sitting between them. CDR3 size: 13 residues. Germline V gene lookup returns CDR1 SGHTA and CDR2 FQGNSA. CDR3 sequence: CASSLDSNYGYTF. CDR3 coding DNA: TGTGCCAGCAGCTTGGACAGTAACTATGGCTACACCTTC.

This chain links TRBV9 with TRBJ1-3; no clear D gene. The V end lost 0 bases, the J end lost 0 bases, and 10 bases lay between the germline ends. The CDR3 loop spans 16 amino acids. Germline loops: CDR1 SGDLS, CDR2 YYNGEE. The CDR3 sequence: CASSVGESRSGNTIYF. CDR3 DNA: TGTGCCAGCAGCGTAGGAGAAAGCCGCTCTGGAAACACCATATATTTT.

J is TRBJ2-1 and V is TRBV14; TRBD2 matches 7 bases. CDR3 length: 15 amino acids. Germline trimming cut 4 bases from V and 9 bases from J; bases unmatched to any gene: 12. Germline V lookup: CDR1 SGHDN, CDR2 FVKESK. This chain's CDR3 is CASSPRAIGGGEQFF. CDR3 sequence (DNA): TGTGCCAGCAGCCCGCGTGCCATAGGCGGGGGTGAGCAGTTCTTC. The entire variable domain, with the rest obtained from reference TRBV14 and TRBJ2-1, is as follows: EAGVTQFPSHSVIEKGQTVTLRCDPISGHDNLYWYRRVMGKEIKFLLHFVKESKQDESGMPNNRFLAERTGGTYSTLKVQPAELEDSGVYFCASSPRAIGGGEQFFGPGTRLTVL.

The genes are TRBV15 and TRBJ2-1; 9 positions match TRBD2. Germline V CDR1 and CDR2: LNHNV, YYDKDF (reference sequence). The ends lost 1 base at V and 0 bases at J; junction bases unmatched: 1. The CDR3 extends over 16 amino acids. CDR3 bases: TGTGCCACCAGCAGAGGCGGGGGGGCCTCCTACAATGAGCAGTTCTTC. Its translation: CATSRGGGASYNEQFF.